The next 9 T cell receptor beta chains were all read from a single sample in a study of control samples from healthy donors and cancer patients. Some clones are missing from TCRdb's copy, which holds only in-frame ones; the method was immunoSEQ multiplex PCR. Of around 110,000 clones in the sample, approximately 90% were seen once. Sequencing was carried out using blood. These receptors originate from a woman in her 70s in good health.

The V gene is TRBV7-9, the J gene TRBJ1-5; the D is unclear. V dropped 3 bases and J dropped 5 bases, with 5 bases sitting between them. The CDR3 extends over 12 amino acids. In germline, CDR1 is SEHNR, CDR2 FQNEAQ (reference sequence). The CDR3: CASSFTYQPQHF. The CDR3 DNA follows: TGTGCCAGCAGCTTTACGTATCAGCCCCAGCATTTT.

In its sample, this clone was seen once. CDR3 sequence: CASSQGGGNSPLHF. The CDR3 region has the DNA TGTGCCAGCAGCCAAGGGGGTGGGAATTCACCCCTCCACTTT. This sequence joins TRBV3-1 (or the pseudogene TRBV3-2) and TRBJ1-6; the D is unclear. Trimming removed 1 base at V and 7 bases at J, with 8 bases between. Looked up from germline, CDR1 is LGHDT and CDR2 is YNNKEL (reference sequence). The CDR3 extends over 14 amino acids.

The chain employs TRBV2 and TRBJ1-4; D may be TRBD1 (5 bases). CDR3 length: 13 amino acids. Germline lookup yields CDR1 SNHLY and CDR2 FYNNEI. V was pared by 10 bases and J by 4 bases, with 13 bases between. The CDR3 DNA is TGTGCCATGCAGACAGAAGTTAATGAAAAACTGTTTTTT. It specifies CAMQTEVNEKLFF.

This chain uses TRBV29-1 with TRBJ2-3; D remains unclear. With 2 bases removed from V and 3 bases from J, the gap between germline ends came to 6 bases. The CDR3 covers 12 residues. CDR1 is SQVTM, CDR2 ANQGSEA, per germline. The DNA of the CDR3 is TGCAGCGTTGAAATAGGGACAGATACGCAGTATTTT. Translation: CSVEIGTDTQYF.

The chain employs TRBV7-3 and TRBJ2-1; TRBD1 matches at 7 bases. V was clipped by 1 base and J by 3 bases; unmatched bases: 6. Germline V lookup: CDR1 SGHTA, CDR2 FQGTGA. This CDR3 spans 16 amino acids. CDR3 amino acids: CASSLIGGPYYNEQFF. The DNA of the CDR3 is TGTGCCAGCAGCTTAATAGGGGGCCCCTACTACAATGAGCAGTTCTTC.

The CDR3: CATSRVSGGQFF. The CDR3 DNA reads TGTGCCACCAGCAGAGTAAGCGGGGGACAGTTCTTC. This rearrangement joins TRBV15 to TRBJ2-1; 8 bases align to TRBD2. The CDR3 covers 12 residues. V was pared by 1 base and J by 13 bases, with 3 bases of the junction left unmatched. From germline, CDR1 is LNHNV and CDR2 YYDKDF (reference sequence). The full variable domain, rest sourced from reference TRBV15 and TRBJ2-1, is DAMVIQNPRYQVTQFGKPVTLSCSQTLNHNVMYWYQQKSSQAPKLLFHYYDKDFNNEADTPDNFQSRRPNTSFCFLDIRSPGLGDTAMYLCATSRVSGGQFFGPGTRLTVL.

The chain joins TRBV5-4 to TRBJ1-2, with 12 bases aligning to TRBD1. The V segment lost 4 bases and the J segment 2 bases; nucleotides outside the gene matches: 12. The CDR3 is 18 amino acids. The germline CDR1 and CDR2 sequences are SGHNT and YYREEE (reference sequence). The CDR3 DNA reads TGTGCCAGCAGCACGTACCGGGACAGGGGGCGTCAGAACTATGGCTACACCTTC. It encodes CASSTYRDRGRQNYGYTF.

This clone was seen only once. The J gene is TRBJ1-6, the V gene TRBV6-1; D is perhaps TRBD1 (5 bases). Trimming removed 1 base at V and 1 base at J, with 14 bases between. From germline, CDR1 is MNHNS and CDR2 SASEGT. CDR3 size: 18 residues. The CDR3 region is CASSEVEGIRSYNSPLHF. The CDR3, as DNA: TGTGCCAGCAGTGAAGTGGAGGGGATACGTTCCTATAATTCACCCCTCCACTTT.

The chain employs TRBV25-1 and TRBJ1-4; D is unresolved. The length of the CDR3 is 13 residues. Germline CDR1 reads MGHDK; CDR2 reads SYGVNS. With 2 bases removed from V and 4 bases from J, the gap between germline ends came to 5 bases. The CDR3 sequence: CASSEGSNEKLFF. The CDR3 DNA reads as TGTGCCAGCAGTGAAGGGAGTAATGAAAAACTGTTTTTT.